This entry lists 19 T cell receptor beta chains sequenced from one sample in a study of blood T cell repertoires in COVID-19. Produced via immunoSEQ multiplex PCR; TCRdb's table is partial and in-frame only. This sample has 330,000 or so clones, with roughly 89% found just once. Sequences were obtained from peripheral blood. The source of these receptors is a woman in her sixties or seventies with COVID-19, enrolled during active disease.

J is TRBJ1-2 and V is TRBV28; TRBD1 aligns across 8 bases. CDR1 and CDR2 (germline): MDHEN, SYDVKM. The CDR3 has 13 residues. The ends lost 7 bases at V and 7 bases at J; junction bases unmatched: 8. Here the CDR3 DNA reads TGTGCCAGCAAAAGGACAGGGTCCCTTGGCTACACCTTC. It translates to CASKRTGSLGYTF.

The chain recombines TRBV5-1 with TRBJ1-1, with D uncertain. The CDR3 is made up of 14 amino acids. Trimming shortened V by 0 bases and J by 1 base, and 7 bases separated the two germline ends. Per the germline V gene, CDR1 is SGHRS and CDR2 is YFSETQ. CDR3 loop: CASSLGAGNTEAFF. CDR3 DNA: TGCGCCAGCAGCTTGGGTGCGGGGAACACTGAAGCTTTCTTT.

The chain combines TRBV10-1 with TRBJ1-1; TRBD1 agrees at 7 bases. This CDR3 has 13 residues. The germline gives CDR1 WNHNN, CDR2 SYGVQD (reference sequence). J gave up 0 bases and V 8 bases, and 3 bases lay outside the gene matches. CDR3 loop: CASQGDLNTEAFF. The CDR3 DNA is TGCGCCAGCCAGGGGGATTTGAACACTGAAGCTTTCTTT.

This chain connects TRBV28 to TRBJ1-2; TRBD1 aligns across 8 bases. This CDR3 is built from 13 residues. CDR1 MDHEN and CDR2 SYDVKM come from the germline V gene. V lost 6 bases to trimming and J lost 9 bases; unmatched junction nucleotides: 9. The CDR3 region has the DNA TGTGCCAGCAGACTAGGGACAGGCCCGAGCTACACCTTC. Protein: CASRLGTGPSYTF.

The chain uses TRBV12-3 or TRBV12-4 and TRBJ2-7; 7 nucleotides line up with TRBD1. The CDR3 sequence is 12 residues long. The J segment lost 4 bases and the V segment lost 6 bases, leaving 3 bases of the junction unmatched. This chain's CDR3 is CASSRGQYEQYF. The CDR3 region has the DNA TGTGCCAGCAGCAGGGGACAGTACGAGCAGTACTTC.

This rearrangement joins TRBV27 to TRBJ1-2; possible D gene TRBD1, 6 bases. Germline values: CDR1 MNHEY, CDR2 SMNVEV (reference sequence). This CDR3 is built from 13 residues. V gave up 7 bases and J gave up 2 bases, with 11 bases separating them. The CDR3 spells CASTHTGNYGYTF. The CDR3 region has the DNA TGTGCCAGCACTCATACAGGGAACTATGGCTACACCTTC.

The rearrangement uses TRBV3-1 (or the pseudogene TRBV3-2) and TRBJ1-2, with D possibly TRBD1 on 5 matching bases. CDR1 and CDR2 (germline): LGHDT, YNNKEL (reference sequence). The CDR3 has 15 amino acids. Trimming took off 4 bases at V and 8 bases at J, with 20 bases between the two ends. CDR3 protein: CASSRRLDTKSGYTF. The CDR3 nucleotides are TGTGCCAGCAGCCGACGGTTGGACACAAAAAGCGGCTACACCTTC.

V gene TRBV6-5 combines with J gene TRBJ1-2; TRBD1 aligns across 9 bases. V was clipped by 6 bases and J by 6 bases; unmatched bases: 2. The CDR3 has 12 amino acids. Germline V CDR1 and CDR2: MNHEY, SVGAGI. The DNA of the CDR3 is TGTGCCAGCAGGAGGACAGGGGATGGCTACACCTTC. It is translated as CASRRTGDGYTF.

The chain joins TRBV7-3 to TRBJ1-3; weak D call: TRBD1 (6 bases). Trimming cost V 2 bases and J 0 bases, with 11 bases left between them. Germline values: CDR1 SGHTA, CDR2 FQGTGA. The CDR3 loop spans 16 amino acids. In DNA, the CDR3 is TGTGCCAGCAGCTTAGACAGGACCTTCTCTGGAAACACCATATATTTT. Translated: CASSLDRTFSGNTIYF.

V gene TRBV7-8 combines with J gene TRBJ1-1, with 10 bases that match TRBD1. The V segment lost 1 base and the J segment 12 bases; nucleotides outside the gene matches: 2. The CDR3 is 12 residues long. The germline gives CDR1 SGHVS, CDR2 FQNEAQ. The DNA for the CDR3 is TGTGCCAGCAGCTTAGGACAGGGGGCGACTTTCTTT. It encodes CASSLGQGATFF.

The genes are TRBV7-2 and TRBJ1-4, with D perhaps TRBD1 (6 bases). Germline V gene lookup returns CDR1 SGHTA and CDR2 FQGNSA. The CDR3 is made up of 15 amino acids. With 5 bases removed from V and 4 bases from J, the gap between germline ends came to 14 bases. The CDR3: CASSPTGIVNEKLFF. The CDR3 DNA follows: TGTGCCAGCAGCCCAACAGGGATAGTTAATGAAAAACTGTTTTTT.

The gene calls are TRBV7-9 and TRBJ1-3; D possibly corresponds to TRBD1 (6 bases). V shed 3 bases and J shed 0 bases, with 12 bases lying between them. The CDR3 length is 16 residues. Per germline, CDR1 SEHNR and CDR2 FQNEAQ (reference sequence). CDR3: CASSFHRESSGNTIYF. DNA for the CDR3: TGTGCCAGCAGCTTCCACAGGGAGAGCTCTGGAAACACCATATATTTT. Based on the CDR3 plus reference TRBV7-9 and TRBJ1-3, the full variable domain is DTGVSQNPRHKITKRGQNVTFRCDPISEHNRLYWYRQTLGQGPEFLTYFQNEAQLEKSRLLSDRFSAERPKGSFSTLEIQRTEQGDSAMYLCASSFHRESSGNTIYFGEGSWLTVV.

The chain combines TRBV9 with TRBJ1-5; D possibly corresponds to TRBD1 (6 bases). This CDR3 contains 17 residues. V was pared by 0 bases and J by 7 bases, with 20 bases between. Germline CDR1 and CDR2: SGDLS and YYNGEE. The CDR3 sequence is CASSVVRAGRGEQPQHF. The CDR3 DNA follows: TGTGCCAGCAGCGTAGTCCGGGCGGGCAGGGGAGAACAGCCCCAGCATTTT.

The V call is TRBV19, the J call TRBJ1-1; weak D call: TRBD1 (5 bases). V lost 6 bases to trimming and J lost 1 base, with 9 bases between them. The CDR3 consists of 13 residues. Looked up from germline, CDR1 is LNHDA and CDR2 is SQIVND (reference sequence). In DNA, the CDR3 is TGTGCCAGTAGAGAGCAGGGGAACACTGAAGCTTTCTTT. It translates to CASREQGNTEAFF.

The chain employs TRBV5-6 and TRBJ1-1, with a weak D call TRBD1 (5 bases). Trimming removed 6 bases from V and 1 base from J, with 13 bases in between. The CDR3 extends over 14 amino acids. CDR1 is SGHDT and CDR2 is YYEEEE in the germline V gene. CDR3 DNA sequence: TGTGCCAGCAAGCGGGGGTCGACGAACACTGAAGCTTTCTTT. It yields the protein CASKRGSTNTEAFF.

This chain links TRBV25-1 with TRBJ1-2; perhaps TRBD1 as D (5 bases). The CDR3 is 14 residues long. The V end lost 8 bases, the J end lost 8 bases, and 21 bases lay between the germline ends. CDR1 is MGHDK, CDR2 SYGVNS, per germline. This chain's CDR3 is CASAASIQVQGYTF. CDR3 nucleotides: TGTGCCAGCGCTGCTTCTATACAGGTGCAAGGCTACACCTTC.

This clone showed up just once. The genes are TRBV7-2 and TRBJ1-5; 7 bases fit TRBD1. V lost 1 base and J lost 3; bases outside the gene matches: 3. Germline lookup yields CDR1 SGHTA and CDR2 FQGNSA. CDR3 length equals 15 residues. The CDR3 DNA reads TGTGCCAGCAGCTTAGAGGGACAGCTCAATCAGCCCCAGCATTTT. This sequence encodes CASSLEGQLNQPQHF.

This chain uses TRBV7-9 with TRBJ1-2, with a tentative D call TRBD1 (5 bases). Trimming cost V 5 bases and J 1 base, with 8 bases left between them. Germline V CDR1 and CDR2: SEHNR, FQNEAQ (reference sequence). This CDR3 contains 13 residues. The CDR3 nucleotides read TGTGCCAGCAGCAGCAGGGATAACTATGGCTACACCTTC. Translated, it gives CASSSRDNYGYTF.

The rearrangement links TRBV10-3 to TRBJ2-3, with TRBD2 identical over 12 bases. Germline CDR1 ENHRY, CDR2 SYGVKD. The CDR3 is 17 amino acids. V was pared by 2 bases and J by 4 bases, with 7 bases of the junction left unmatched. The CDR3: CAISEPLTSGGSDTQYF. In nucleotides, the CDR3 is TGTGCCATCAGTGAGCCACTGACTAGCGGGGGCTCAGATACGCAGTATTTT.